These 5 T cell receptor beta chains share one sample of origin, sequenced in a study of molecular identifiers for immune sequencing clone quantification. One entry per CDR3 protein, called by TCRdb with MiXCR from the PCR reads. Of around 470,000 distinct CDR3 sequences in the sample, about a fifth were seen once. Sequencing was carried out using naive CD8+ T cells from blood, with Jurkat cell RNA spiked in. Sample subset: FACS-sorted CD8+CD4-CCR7+CD45RA+ naive T cells. All receptors derive from a human donor in good health. Some libraries in this study had Jurkat cell RNA spiked in.

At least ten counts were recorded for this clonotype. The chain joins TRBV28 to TRBJ1-1, with a weak D call TRBD1 (6 bases). The CDR3 consists of 13 residues. Between the trimmed V and J ends, which lost 3 bases and 4 bases, there was a span of 9 bases. Germline V gene sequence: CDR1 MDHEN, CDR2 SYDVKM. The CDR3 DNA follows: TGTGCCAGCAGTTTTATGGGGGCCACTGAAGCTTTCTTT. This encodes CASSFMGATEAFF.

For this clonotype: This may be a read error, as it is one base from a much larger clone. The chain joins TRBV20-1 to TRBJ2-3; D ambiguous. V was shortened by 5 bases and J by 2 bases, with 17 bases between the two germline ends. The CDR3 is 15 residues long. CDR1 is DFQATT and CDR2 is SNEGSKA in the germline V gene (reference sequence). CDR3 DNA: TGCAGTGCTGGTGACTCGGACCTGACCACAGATACGCAGTATTTT. This gives the protein CSAGDSDLTTDTQYF.

On this clonotype itself: This clone may be a read error of a much larger clone one base away. The rearrangement uses TRBV5-1 and TRBJ2-7; 8 bases are shared with TRBD2. Germline CDR1 is SGHRS and CDR2 is YFSETQ. The CDR3 sequence is 14 residues long. CDR3 amino acids: CASSFSGASYKQYF. The CDR3 coding sequence is TGCGCCAGCAGCTTTAGCGGGGCCTCCTACAAGCAGTACTTC.

The chain couples TRBV5-4 to TRBJ2-1, with D possibly being TRBD1 or TRBD2 (5 bases each). This CDR3 comprises 15 residues. The ends were cut back, 10 bases at V and 0 bases at J, with 17 bases in the middle. Germline CDR1 and CDR2: SGHNT and YYREEE (reference sequence). CDR3 coding DNA: TGTGCCTATAACGACCGGGACCACTCCTACAATGAGCAGTTCTTC. It yields the protein CAYNDRDHSYNEQFF. Looking up the rest from reference TRBV5-4 and TRBJ2-1 gives the full variable domain: ETGVTQSPTHLIKTRGQQVTLRCSSQSGHNTVSWYQQALGQGPQFIFQYYREEENGRGNFPPRFSGLQFPNYSSELNVNALELDDSALYLCAYNDRDHSYNEQFFGPGTRLTVL.

This clonotype was seen repeatedly, ten times or more. The CDR3 is CASSQRYSGTAYEQYF. DNA for the CDR3: TGTGCCAGCAGCCAAAGGTACTCCGGGACAGCCTACGAGCAGTACTTC. V usage is TRBV5-5 and J usage is TRBJ2-7, with TRBD1 matching over 7 bases. The CDR3 runs to 16 residues. V lost 4 bases, J lost 2 bases, and 12 bases stayed unmatched. Germline V CDR1 and CDR2: SGHKS, YYEKEE (reference sequence).